A single sample gave rise to the 27 T cell receptor beta chains below, sequenced in a study of molecular identifiers for immune sequencing clone quantification (dated by TCRdb to 2017 to 2018). The method behind the library was PCR. The instrument given in TCRdb is NextSeq 500. TCRdb took the public reads, trimmed them with fastp at Q25, ran MiXCR for clone calling and kept in-frame beta chains. Each CDR3 protein appears once, grouped with its most common genes and DNA. Recorded for this sample are approximately 680,000 distinct CDR3 sequences; around 25% of them occurred a single time. About 0.84% of the sample goes to the ten largest clones. The sample consisted of naive CD8+ T cells from blood, with Jurkat cell RNA spiked in. The sample's cell subset or site label, decoded: FACS-sorted CD8+CD4-CCR7+CD45RA+ naive T cells. The receptors here all came from a human donor in good health. Some libraries in this study had Jurkat cell RNA spiked in.

The V call is TRBV28, the J call TRBJ2-7; the D gene is possibly TRBD1 (5 bases). CDR3 length equals 16 residues. Deletions cut 3 bases from V and 3 bases from J, with 18 bases between. Germline assignment: CDR1 MDHEN and CDR2 SYDVKM. CDR3 residues: CASSLFRQTASYEQYF. DNA of the CDR3: TGTGCCAGCAGTTTGTTCAGACAGACAGCTAGCTACGAGCAGTACTTC.

The chain is built from TRBV4-1 and TRBJ1-1; D not resolved. The germline V gene encodes CDR1 MGHRA and CDR2 YSYEKL. The V and J ends lost 8 bases and 0 bases respectively, with 10 bases between them. The CDR3 has 13 residues. CDR3 region: CASGRSLNTEAFF. The DNA for the CDR3 is TGCGCCAGCGGTCGTTCACTGAACACTGAAGCTTTCTTT.

J is TRBJ2-2 and V is TRBV10-3; D remains unclear. The CDR3 sequence is 14 residues long. Germline V gene sequence: CDR1 ENHRY, CDR2 SYGVKD. V lost 2 bases and J lost 2, with 6 bases in between. The chain's CDR3 is CAISELSNTGELFF. DNA for the CDR3: TGTGCCATCAGTGAGCTAAGTAACACCGGGGAGCTGTTTTTT.

This clonotype was observed a few times. The J gene is TRBJ2-1, the V gene TRBV24-1; D gene unclear. This CDR3 region has 14 residues. V lost 3 bases, J lost 8 bases, and 13 bases lay in between. Germline CDR1 KGHDR, CDR2 SFDVKD. In DNA, the CDR3 is TGTGCCACCAGTGATGTAGGACGGTACCATGAGCAGTTCTTC. This encodes CATSDVGRYHEQFF.

CDR3 in DNA: TGTGCCAGCAGTTTGCAGACAAACAATGAGCAGTTCTTC. This sequence encodes CASSLQTNNEQFF. The chain links TRBV12-3 or TRBV12-4 to TRBJ2-1; D gene uncertain. V lost 3 bases to trimming and J lost 5 bases, with 8 bases between them. The CDR3 is made up of 13 amino acids.

This clonotype was detected once. The gene calls are TRBV14 and TRBJ2-5, with TRBD2 matching 9 bases. This CDR3 is 16 amino acids long. Germline-derived CDR1 and CDR2 are SGHDN and FVKESK. Losses at the gene ends were 7 bases for V and 1 base for J; bases not matched to a gene: 10. Here the CDR3 DNA reads TGTGCCAGCAACCCCGCTAGCGGGGAGGGCCAAGAGACCCAGTACTTC. Protein product: CASNPASGEGQETQYF.

This clonotype was observed a handful of times. V and J are TRBV3-1 and TRBJ2-7; 8 bases are a match to TRBD2. The germline gives CDR1 LGHDT, CDR2 YNNKEL (reference sequence). V was clipped by 1 base and J by 2 bases; unmatched bases: 1. The length of the CDR3 is 14 residues. This chain's CDR3 is CASSQVLAAYEQYF. In nucleotides, the CDR3 is TGTGCCAGCAGCCAAGTACTAGCGGCCTACGAGCAGTACTTC.

This clonotype came up a few times. V and J are TRBV6-1 and TRBJ2-7; D ambiguous. Deletions cut 2 bases from V and 4 bases from J, with 15 bases between. CDR1 and CDR2 from the germline V gene are MNHNS and SASEGT. This CDR3 is 15 amino acids long. CDR3 in amino acids: CASSETVLRRYEQYF. CDR3 sequence (DNA): TGTGCCAGCAGTGAAACTGTACTTCGACGGTACGAGCAGTACTTC.

As regards this clonotype: A single base separates this from a much larger clone, so it may be a read error. The chain combines TRBV28 with TRBJ1-1, with D hard to call. The germline gives CDR1 MDHEN, CDR2 SYDVKM. CDR3 length equals 12 residues. This CDR3 is CASSFGITDAFF. CDR3 DNA sequence: TGTGCCAGCAGTTTCGGGATCACTGACGCTTTCTTT.

On this clonotype itself: The junction departs from the called germline gene at one end, perhaps through a read error. The chain has TRBV28 and TRBJ1-4; weak D call: TRBD1 (5 bases). CDR3 size: 14 residues. Germline V gene data show CDR1 as MDHEN and CDR2 as SYDVKM. The CDR3 sequence is CANSFGQDNEKLVF. The CDR3 DNA follows: TGTGCCAACAGTTTCGGGCAGGACAATGAAAAACTGGTTTTT.

This chain links TRBV27 with TRBJ1-6; D is unresolved. This CDR3 contains 16 residues. Germline lookup yields CDR1 MNHEY and CDR2 SMNVEV (reference sequence). Trimming pared 3 bases from V and 3 bases from J, leaving 12 bases between. CDR3 in DNA: TGTGCCAGCAGTTTTCTCGGGAGTCTCTATAATTCACCCCTCCACTTT. Translating gives CASSFLGSLYNSPLHF.

V and J are TRBV4-3 and TRBJ2-2, with 12 bases matching TRBD2. This CDR3 has 18 amino acids. Germline CDR1 and CDR2: LGHNA and YSLEER. V was clipped by 0 bases and J by 0 bases; unmatched bases: 2. Written as DNA, the CDR3 is TGCGCCAGCAGCCAAGAACGACTAGCGGGGGCGAACACCGGGGAGCTGTTTTTT. This translates into CASSQERLAGANTGELFF.

This clonotype showed up just once. The conserved phenylalanine or tryptophan normally closing the CDR3 is absent here, so this likely arose from a read error. This chain links TRBV12-3 or TRBV12-4 with TRBJ1-2, with 9 bases lining up with TRBD1. Trimming took 6 bases from V and 3 from J; bases not matched to a gene: 8. There are 15 residues in the CDR3. The CDR3 loop reads CASRTGTGFYYGYTV. The CDR3 DNA is TGTGCCAGCAGAACCGGGACAGGGTTTTACTATGGCTACACCGTC.

Ten or more counts support this clonotype. The chain uses TRBV6-5 and TRBJ2-1, with D possibly TRBD1 on 6 matching bases. Germline assignment: CDR1 MNHEY and CDR2 SVGAGI. This CDR3 contains 14 residues. The V end lost 4 bases, the J end lost 4 bases, and 11 bases lay between the germline ends. This CDR3 is CASSSGTYYNEQFF. The CDR3 DNA reads as TGTGCCAGCAGTTCCGGGACATATTACAATGAGCAGTTCTTC.

This clonotype was seen ten or more times. The junction differs from germline at one of its ends, possibly a read error. The gene calls are TRBV2 and TRBJ2-2; possible D gene TRBD1, 5 bases. The CDR3 loop spans 16 amino acids. Per germline, CDR1 SNHLY and CDR2 FYNNEI. The CDR3 DNA reads TGTGCCAGCAGCGAAGGGGTTTACACGAACACCGGGGAGCTGTTTTTT. It is translated as CASSEGVYTNTGELFF.

This clonotype appeared a single time. The chain carries TRBV19 and TRBJ2-2; TRBD1 is a possible D gene (6 bases). Germline V gene sequence: CDR1 LNHDA, CDR2 SQIVND (reference sequence). V gave up 9 bases and J gave up 0 bases, with 17 bases separating them. There are 16 residues in the CDR3. The CDR3 region has the DNA TGTGCCAGGACGATCCCCTCAGGGGCGAACACCGGGGAGCTGTTTTTT. Translating gives CARTIPSGANTGELFF.

A remark on this clonotype: The conserved closing phenylalanine or tryptophan is absent in this CDR3, likely reflecting a read error. No DNA is shown, since the ends of the CDR3 on it are uncertain; the CDR3 is the one TCRdb lists. The chain has TRBV7-2 and TRBJ1-1. With termini counted, the CDR3 has 14 amino acids. Germline V gives CDR1 SGHTA, CDR2 FQGNSA. The CDR3 protein is CASSPGYADTEAFL.

In its sample, this clonotype was seen a few times. V and J are TRBV25-1 and TRBJ2-1, with D possibly matching TRBD2 (5 bases). Per the germline V gene, CDR1 is MGHDK and CDR2 is SYGVNS. This CDR3 is built from 19 residues. V shed 1 base and J shed 4 bases, with 23 bases lying between them. This CDR3 is CASSEWSTEEMKLYNEQFF. The CDR3 DNA is TGTGCCAGCAGTGAATGGAGTACGGAGGAGATGAAATTATACAATGAGCAGTTCTTC.

This clonotype has a handful of counts. The chain joins TRBV29-1 to TRBJ2-2; maybe TRBD2 (6 bases). This CDR3 is built from 12 residues. V gave up 5 bases and J gave up 7 bases, with 11 bases separating them. The germline gives CDR1 SQVTM, CDR2 ANQGSEA. For the CDR3, the DNA is TGCAGCGTTTCGGGGGAGGACGGGGAGCTGTTTTTT. Encoded protein: CSVSGEDGELFF.

The gene calls are TRBV27 and TRBJ1-2, with TRBD1 matching 7 bases. CDR1 MNHEY and CDR2 SMNVEV come from the germline V gene (reference sequence). The CDR3 contains 14 residues. Trimming at V came to 6 bases and at J to 5 bases, leaving 9 bases not matched to a gene. CDR3 sequence reads: CASSPQGGPYGYTF. The CDR3 nucleotides are TGTGCCAGCAGCCCCCAGGGGGGGCCTTATGGCTACACCTTC.

This chain joins TRBV7-9 and TRBJ2-1; TRBD2 agrees at 16 bases. The CDR3 length is 18 residues. The V gene end was trimmed by 7 bases and the J gene end by 10 bases; junction bases not matched to a gene: 16. Looked up from germline, CDR1 is SEHNR and CDR2 is FQNEAQ (reference sequence). In DNA, the CDR3 is TGTGCCAGCAAGGGACCCGGGACTAGCGGGAGGGAGGGTCTCGAGCAGTTCTTC. It encodes CASKGPGTSGREGLEQFF.

The table lists this clonotype with many counts. The V gene is TRBV5-1, the J gene TRBJ1-1; D uncertain. This CDR3 spans 13 amino acids. Germline-derived CDR1 and CDR2 are SGHRS and YFSETQ. The germline V and J ends were trimmed by 0 bases and 1 base, with 4 bases remaining between them. The CDR3 DNA reads TGCGCCAGCAGCTTGGACCCGAACACTGAAGCTTTCTTT. Translating it yields CASSLDPNTEAFF.

Points on this clonotype: Mismatch with germline at one junction end may stem from a read error. Here the CDR3 DNA reads TGTGCCAGCAGTTTGGTTAGCGGAAACACCTACGTGCAGTACTTC. Its translation: CASSLVSGNTYVQYF. The chain uses TRBV28 and TRBJ2-7; perhaps TRBD2 as D (6 bases). The CDR3 is made up of 15 amino acids. The germline CDR1 and CDR2 sequences are MDHEN and SYDVKM.

This clonotype has a count of ten or more. The V call is TRBV7-6, the J call TRBJ2-3; D perhaps matches TRBD1 (5 bases). The V and J ends lost 2 bases and 4 bases respectively, with 10 bases between them. Germline V gene sequence: CDR1 SGHVS, CDR2 FNYEAQ. The CDR3 length is 14 residues. CDR3 sequence: CASSLFWGADTQYF. The DNA for the CDR3 is TGTGCCAGCAGCTTATTCTGGGGCGCAGATACGCAGTATTTT.

A note on this clonotype: A read error may be the cause here, since a much bigger clone is one base away. The V gene is TRBV28, the J gene TRBJ2-7, with 7 nucleotides matching TRBD2. J was trimmed by 3 bases and V by 5 bases; bases with no gene match: 25. This CDR3 spans 20 amino acids. Per the germline V gene, CDR1 is MDHEN and CDR2 is SYDVKM. CDR3: CASSTQTSATYIRLDYEQYF. CDR3 coding DNA: TGTGCCAGCAGTACTCAAACTAGCGCAACATACATCCGTTTGGACTACGAGCAGTACTTC.

Concerning this clonotype: No DNA is shown, since the ends of the CDR3 on it are uncertain; the CDR3 is the one TCRdb lists. The chain employs TRBV2 and TRBJ2-7; the table's TRBD1 call for D was not verified on the DNA. 17 amino acids form the CDR3, both terminal residues included. The germline V gene has CDR1 SNHLY and CDR2 FYNNEI. The CDR3 protein is CASSGWGRGSSSCERYF.

This chain uses TRBV25-1 with TRBJ2-3; D may be TRBD1 (5 bases). This CDR3 is built from 17 residues. Trimming stripped 2 bases from V and 3 bases from J, with 18 bases between. Per the germline V gene, CDR1 is MGHDK and CDR2 is SYGVNS. The CDR3 DNA is TGTGCCAGCAGTGAAGGGATTCGACAGATAGGAACAGATACGCAGTATTTT. Translation gives CASSEGIRQIGTDTQYF.